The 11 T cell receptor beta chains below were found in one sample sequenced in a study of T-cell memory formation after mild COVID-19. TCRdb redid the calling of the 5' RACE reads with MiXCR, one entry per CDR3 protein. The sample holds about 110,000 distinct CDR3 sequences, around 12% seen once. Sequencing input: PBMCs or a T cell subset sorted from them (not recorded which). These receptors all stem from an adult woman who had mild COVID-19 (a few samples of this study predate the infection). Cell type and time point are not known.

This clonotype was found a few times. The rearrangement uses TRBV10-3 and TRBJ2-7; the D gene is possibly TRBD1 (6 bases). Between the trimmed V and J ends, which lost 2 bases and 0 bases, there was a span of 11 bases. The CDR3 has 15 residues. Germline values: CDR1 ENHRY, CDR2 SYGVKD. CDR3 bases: TGTGCCATCAGTGAGCCTGGACAGACCTCCTACGAGCAGTACTTC. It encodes CAISEPGQTSYEQYF.

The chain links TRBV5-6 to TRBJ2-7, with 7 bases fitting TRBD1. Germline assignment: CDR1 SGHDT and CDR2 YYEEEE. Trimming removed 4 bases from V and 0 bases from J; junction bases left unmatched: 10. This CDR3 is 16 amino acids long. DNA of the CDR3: TGTGCCAGCAGCGGATCCGGGACAGCGAGCTCCTACGAGCAGTACTTC. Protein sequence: CASSGSGTASSYEQYF. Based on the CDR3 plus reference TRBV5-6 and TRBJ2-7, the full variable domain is DAGVTQSPTHLIKTRGQQVTLRCSPKSGHDTVSWYQQALGQGPQFIFQYYEEEERQRGNFPDRFSGHQFPNYSSELNVNALLLGDSALYLCASSGSGTASSYEQYFGPGTRLTVT.

DNA for the CDR3: TGTGCCAGTAGTATTCCCCCTTTGGGGGGGAACTATGGCTACACCTTC. Its protein is CASSIPPLGGNYGYTF. J is TRBJ1-2 and V is TRBV19; D might be TRBD1 (5 bases). CDR3 length: 16 amino acids. CDR1 and CDR2 (germline): LNHDA, SQIVND (reference sequence). V was trimmed by 3 bases and J by 2 bases, leaving 16 bases between them.

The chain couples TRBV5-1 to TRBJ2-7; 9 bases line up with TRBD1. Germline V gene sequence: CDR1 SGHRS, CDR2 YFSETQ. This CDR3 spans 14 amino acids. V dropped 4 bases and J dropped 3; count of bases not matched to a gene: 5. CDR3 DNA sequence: TGCGCCAGCAGCGCGGGACAGGGAGACTACGAGCAGTACTTC. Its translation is CASSAGQGDYEQYF.

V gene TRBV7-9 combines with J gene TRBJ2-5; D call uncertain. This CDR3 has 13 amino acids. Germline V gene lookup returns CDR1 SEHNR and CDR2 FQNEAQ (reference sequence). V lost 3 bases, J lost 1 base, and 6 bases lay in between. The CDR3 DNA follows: TGTGCCAGCAGCTTTGGCAGCCAAGAGACCCAGTACTTC. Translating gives CASSFGSQETQYF. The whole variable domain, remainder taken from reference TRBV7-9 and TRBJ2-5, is DTGVSQNPRHKITKRGQNVTFRCDPISEHNRLYWYRQTLGQGPEFLTYFQNEAQLEKSRLLSDRFSAERPKGSFSTLEIQRTEQGDSAMYLCASSFGSQETQYFGPGTRLLVL.

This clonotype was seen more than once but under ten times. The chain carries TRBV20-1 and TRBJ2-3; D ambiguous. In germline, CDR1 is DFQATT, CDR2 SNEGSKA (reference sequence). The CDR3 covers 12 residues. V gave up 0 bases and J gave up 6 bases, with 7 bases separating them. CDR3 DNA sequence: TGCAGTGCTAGAGATTACGTCGATACGCAGTATTTT. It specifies CSARDYVDTQYF.

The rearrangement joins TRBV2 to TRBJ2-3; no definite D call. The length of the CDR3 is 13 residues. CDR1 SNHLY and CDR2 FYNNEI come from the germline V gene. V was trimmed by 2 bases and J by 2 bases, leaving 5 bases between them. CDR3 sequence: CASSEYYTDTQYF. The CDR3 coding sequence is TGTGCCAGCAGTGAATACTACACAGATACGCAGTATTTT.

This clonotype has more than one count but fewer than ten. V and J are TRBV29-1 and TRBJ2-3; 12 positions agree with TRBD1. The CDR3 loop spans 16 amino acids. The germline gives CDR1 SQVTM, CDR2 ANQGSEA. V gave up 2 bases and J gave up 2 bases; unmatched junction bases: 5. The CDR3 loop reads CSVERGTGGITDTQYF. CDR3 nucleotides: TGCAGCGTTGAAAGAGGGACAGGGGGCATCACAGATACGCAGTATTTT.

In DNA form, the CDR3 reads TGTGCCAGCAGCGCCCTCAGGAACACTGAAGCTTTCTTT. Amino acids: CASSALRNTEAFF. The V and J genes are TRBV7-2 and TRBJ1-1; D remains ambiguous. V was clipped by 5 bases and J by 1 base, with 8 bases between them. CDR3 length equals 13 residues. From germline, CDR1 is SGHTA and CDR2 FQGNSA.

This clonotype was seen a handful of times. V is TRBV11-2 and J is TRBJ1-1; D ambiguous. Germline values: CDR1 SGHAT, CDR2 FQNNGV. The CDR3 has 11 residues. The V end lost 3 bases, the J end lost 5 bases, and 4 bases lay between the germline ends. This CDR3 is CASSFGTEAFF. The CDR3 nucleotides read TGTGCCAGCAGCTTCGGTACTGAAGCTTTCTTT. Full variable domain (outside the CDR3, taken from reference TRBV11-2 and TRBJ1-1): EAGVAQSPRYKIIEKRQSVAFWCNPISGHATLYWYQQILGQGPKLLIQFQNNGVVDDSQLPKDRFSAERLKGVDSTLKIQPAKLEDSAVYLCASSFGTEAFFGQGTRLTVV.

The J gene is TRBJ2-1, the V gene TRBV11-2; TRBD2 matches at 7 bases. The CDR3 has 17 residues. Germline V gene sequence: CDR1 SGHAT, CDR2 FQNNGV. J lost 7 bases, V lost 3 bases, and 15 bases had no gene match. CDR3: CASSFGWREFPTNEQFF. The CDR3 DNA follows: TGTGCCAGCAGCTTTGGGTGGCGGGAGTTCCCCACTAATGAGCAGTTCTTC.